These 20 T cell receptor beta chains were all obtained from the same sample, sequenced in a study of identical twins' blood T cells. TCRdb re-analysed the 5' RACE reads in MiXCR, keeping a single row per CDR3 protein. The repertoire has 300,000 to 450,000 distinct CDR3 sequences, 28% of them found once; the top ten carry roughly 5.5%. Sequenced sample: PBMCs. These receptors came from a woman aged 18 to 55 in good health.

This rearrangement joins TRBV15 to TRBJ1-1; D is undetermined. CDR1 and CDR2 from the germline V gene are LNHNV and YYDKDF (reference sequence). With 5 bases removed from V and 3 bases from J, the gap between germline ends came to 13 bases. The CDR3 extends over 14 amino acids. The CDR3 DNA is TGTGCCACCAGCGCCCGGCGGTCGGACACTGAAGCTTTCTTT. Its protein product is CATSARRSDTEAFF.

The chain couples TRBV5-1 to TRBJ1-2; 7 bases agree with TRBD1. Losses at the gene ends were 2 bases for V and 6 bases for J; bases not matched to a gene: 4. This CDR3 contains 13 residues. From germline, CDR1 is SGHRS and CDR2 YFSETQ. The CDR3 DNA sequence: TGCGCCAGCAGCTTAACAGGGGAGGATGGCTACACCTTC. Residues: CASSLTGEDGYTF.

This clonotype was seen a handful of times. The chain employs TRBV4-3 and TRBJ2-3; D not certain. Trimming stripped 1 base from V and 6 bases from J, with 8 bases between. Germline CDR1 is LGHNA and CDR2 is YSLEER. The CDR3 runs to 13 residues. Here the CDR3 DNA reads TGCGCCAGCAGCCAAGGGGTTGGGGATACGCAGTATTTT. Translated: CASSQGVGDTQYF.

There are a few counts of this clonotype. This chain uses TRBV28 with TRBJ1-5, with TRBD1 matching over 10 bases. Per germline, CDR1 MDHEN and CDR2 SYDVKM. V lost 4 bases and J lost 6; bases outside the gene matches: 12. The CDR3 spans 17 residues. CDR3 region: CASSSPTGTGVTQPQHF. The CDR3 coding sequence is TGTGCCAGCAGTTCCCCAACCGGGACAGGGGTAACTCAGCCCCAGCATTTT. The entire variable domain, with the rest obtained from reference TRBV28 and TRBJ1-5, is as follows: DVKVTQSSRYLVKRTGEKVFLECVQDMDHENMFWYRQDPGLGLRLIYFSYDVKMKEKGDIPEGYSVSREKKERFSLILESASTNQTSMYLCASSSPTGTGVTQPQHFGDGTRLSIL.

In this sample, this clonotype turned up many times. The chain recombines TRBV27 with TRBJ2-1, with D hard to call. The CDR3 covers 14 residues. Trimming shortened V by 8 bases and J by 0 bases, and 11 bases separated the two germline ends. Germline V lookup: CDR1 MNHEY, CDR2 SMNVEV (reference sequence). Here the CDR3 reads CASRGVSSYNEQFF. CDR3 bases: TGTGCCAGCCGTGGGGTTAGCTCCTACAATGAGCAGTTCTTC.

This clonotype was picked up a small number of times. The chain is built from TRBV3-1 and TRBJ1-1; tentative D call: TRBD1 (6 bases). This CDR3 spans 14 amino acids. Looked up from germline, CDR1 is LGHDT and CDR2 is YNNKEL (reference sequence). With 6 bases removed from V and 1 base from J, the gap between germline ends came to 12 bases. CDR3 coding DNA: TGTGCCAGCAGGAGAGGGGGTTCGAACACTGAAGCTTTCTTT. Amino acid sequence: CASRRGGSNTEAFF.

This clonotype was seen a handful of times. The CDR3 reads CSGDVGVNTEAFF. The CDR3 DNA reads as TGCAGCGGGGACGTTGGCGTGAACACTGAAGCTTTCTTT. The chain combines TRBV29-1 with TRBJ1-1, with a possible D match to TRBD1 (5 bases). The germline V and J ends were trimmed by 7 bases and 0 bases, with 12 bases remaining between them. The germline V gene encodes CDR1 SQVTM and CDR2 ANQGSEA. CDR3 length: 13 residues.

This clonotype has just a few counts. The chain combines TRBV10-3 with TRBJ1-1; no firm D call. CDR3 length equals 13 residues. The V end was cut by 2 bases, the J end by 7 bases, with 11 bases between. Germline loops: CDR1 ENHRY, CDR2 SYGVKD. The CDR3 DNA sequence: TGTGCCATCAGTGAGATTACAAGAGATGAAGCTTTCTTT. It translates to CAISEITRDEAFF.

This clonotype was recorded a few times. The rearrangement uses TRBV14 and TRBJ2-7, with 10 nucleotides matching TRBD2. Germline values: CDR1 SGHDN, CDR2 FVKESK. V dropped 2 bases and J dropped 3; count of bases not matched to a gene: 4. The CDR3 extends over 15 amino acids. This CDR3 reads CASSQISGGDYEQYF. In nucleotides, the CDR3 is TGTGCCAGCAGCCAAATAAGCGGGGGGGACTACGAGCAGTACTTC.

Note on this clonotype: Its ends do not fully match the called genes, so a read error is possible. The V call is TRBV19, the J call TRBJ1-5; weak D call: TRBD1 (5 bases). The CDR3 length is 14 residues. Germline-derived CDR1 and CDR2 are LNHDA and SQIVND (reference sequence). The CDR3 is CAGSIIQVIQPQHF. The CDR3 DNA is TGTGCCGGTAGTATTATACAGGTCATTCAGCCCCAGCATTTT.

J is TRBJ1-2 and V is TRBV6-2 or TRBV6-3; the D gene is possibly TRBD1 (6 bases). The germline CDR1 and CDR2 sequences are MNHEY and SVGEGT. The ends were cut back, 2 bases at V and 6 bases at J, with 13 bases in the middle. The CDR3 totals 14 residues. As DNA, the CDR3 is TGTGCCAGCAGTTACGTACCAGGGGTGGATGGCTACACCTTC. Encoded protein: CASSYVPGVDGYTF.

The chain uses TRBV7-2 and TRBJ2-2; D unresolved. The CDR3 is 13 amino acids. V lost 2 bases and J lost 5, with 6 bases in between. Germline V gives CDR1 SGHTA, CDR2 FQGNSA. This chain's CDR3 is CASSLIRTGELFF. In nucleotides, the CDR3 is TGTGCCAGCAGCTTAATTAGGACCGGGGAGCTGTTTTTT. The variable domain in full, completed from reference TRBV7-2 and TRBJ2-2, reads GAGVSQSPSNKVTEKGKDVELRCDPISGHTALYWYRQSLGQGLEFLIYFQGNSAPDKSGLPSDRFSAERTGGSVSTLTIQRTQQEDSAVYLCASSLIRTGELFFGEGSRLTVL.

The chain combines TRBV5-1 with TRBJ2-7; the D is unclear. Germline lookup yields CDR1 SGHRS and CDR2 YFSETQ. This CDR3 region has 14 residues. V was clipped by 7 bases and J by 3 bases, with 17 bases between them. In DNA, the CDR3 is TGCGCCAGCCGAGACGGGCTACCTAGCTACGAGCAGTACTTC. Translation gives CASRDGLPSYEQYF. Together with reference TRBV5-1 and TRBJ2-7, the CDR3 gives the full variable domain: KAGVTQTPRYLIKTRGQQVTLSCSPISGHRSVSWYQQTPGQGLQFLFEYFSETQRNKGNFPGRFSGRQFSNSRSEMNVSTLELGDSALYLCASRDGLPSYEQYFGPGTRLTVT.

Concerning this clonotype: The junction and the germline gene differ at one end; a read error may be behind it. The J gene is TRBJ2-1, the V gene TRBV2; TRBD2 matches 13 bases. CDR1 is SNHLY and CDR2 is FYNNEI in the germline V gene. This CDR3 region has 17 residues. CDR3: CASSQTSGRPYYDEQFF. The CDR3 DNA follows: TGTGCCAGCAGTCAGACTAGCGGGAGGCCTTACTACGATGAGCAGTTCTTC.

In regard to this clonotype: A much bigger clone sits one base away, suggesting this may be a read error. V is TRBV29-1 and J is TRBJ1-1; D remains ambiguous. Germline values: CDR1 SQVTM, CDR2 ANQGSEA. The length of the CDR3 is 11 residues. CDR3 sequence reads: CSVVLNTVAFF. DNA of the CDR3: TGCAGCGTTGTCCTGAACACTGTAGCTTTCTTT. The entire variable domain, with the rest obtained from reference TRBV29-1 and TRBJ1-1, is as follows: SAVISQKPSRDICQRGTSLTIQCQVDSQVTMMFWYRQQPGQSLTLIATANQGSEATYESGFVIDKFPISRPNLTFSTLTVSNMSPEDSSIYLCSVVLNTVAFFGQGTRLTVV.

The CDR3 bases are TGTGCCAGCAGTGAGGGGCGGATAGGGGGCAATGAAAAACTGTTTTTT. It encodes CASSEGRIGGNEKLFF. The rearrangement links TRBV25-1 to TRBJ1-4, with 7 nucleotides matching TRBD1. Trimming removed 3 bases from V and 5 bases from J; junction bases left unmatched: 9. Germline CDR1 MGHDK, CDR2 SYGVNS. The CDR3 runs to 16 residues.

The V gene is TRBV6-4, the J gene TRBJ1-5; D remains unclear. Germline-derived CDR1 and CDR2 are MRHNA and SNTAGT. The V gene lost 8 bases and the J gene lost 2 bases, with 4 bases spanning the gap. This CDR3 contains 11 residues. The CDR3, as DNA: TGTGCCAGCTCGTGCAATCAGCCCCAGCATTTT. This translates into CASSCNQPQHF.

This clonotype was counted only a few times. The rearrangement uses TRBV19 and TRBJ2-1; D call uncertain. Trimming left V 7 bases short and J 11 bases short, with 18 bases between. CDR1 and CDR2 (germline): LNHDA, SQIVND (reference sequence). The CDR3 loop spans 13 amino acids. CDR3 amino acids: CASNPGYLGKQFF. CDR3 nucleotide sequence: TGTGCCAGTAACCCGGGCTACTTAGGGAAGCAGTTCTTC.

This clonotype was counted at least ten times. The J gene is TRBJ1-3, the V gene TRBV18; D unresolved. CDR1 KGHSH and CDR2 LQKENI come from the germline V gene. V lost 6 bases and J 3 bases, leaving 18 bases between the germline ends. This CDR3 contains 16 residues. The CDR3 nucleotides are TGTGCCAGCTCGTTAGCTGTACCCAACTTTGGAAACACCATATATTTT. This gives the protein CASSLAVPNFGNTIYF.

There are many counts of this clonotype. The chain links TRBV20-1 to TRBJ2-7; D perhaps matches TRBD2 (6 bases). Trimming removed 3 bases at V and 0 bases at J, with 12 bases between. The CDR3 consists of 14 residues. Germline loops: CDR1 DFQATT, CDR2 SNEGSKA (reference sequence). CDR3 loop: CSARAGGNSYEQYF. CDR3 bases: TGCAGTGCTAGGGCCGGGGGTAACTCCTACGAGCAGTACTTC.